This T cell receptor (beta chain) was captured in a study of cytomegalovirus exposure and HLA in healthy donors. CDR1 is MNHNS, CDR2 SASEGT, per germline. This CDR3 comprises 13 residues. V dropped 4 bases and J dropped 4 bases, with 10 bases sitting between them. A multiplex PCR was run with 60 Vbeta primers and 13 Jbeta primers. Authors' analysis steps: Roughly 83 million unique TCR beta chains, about 10 million of them shared, were counted by a later analysis. Libraries were prepared by immunoSEQ multiplex PCR; TCRdb keeps only in-frame clonotypes and omits some of them. Clone size and the V and J calls come from that table; the DNA yielded D and trimming. The table lists about 60,000 clones.

This chain uses TRBV6-1 with TRBJ1-2, with D perhaps TRBD1 (6 bases). Sequencing used PBMCs. The receptor was derived from a boy aged 5-17 years in good health and CMV-seronegative. DNA for the CDR3: TGTGCCAGCAGTGCTGGCAGGGGCTATGGCTACACCTTC. This gives the protein CASSAGRGYGYTF.